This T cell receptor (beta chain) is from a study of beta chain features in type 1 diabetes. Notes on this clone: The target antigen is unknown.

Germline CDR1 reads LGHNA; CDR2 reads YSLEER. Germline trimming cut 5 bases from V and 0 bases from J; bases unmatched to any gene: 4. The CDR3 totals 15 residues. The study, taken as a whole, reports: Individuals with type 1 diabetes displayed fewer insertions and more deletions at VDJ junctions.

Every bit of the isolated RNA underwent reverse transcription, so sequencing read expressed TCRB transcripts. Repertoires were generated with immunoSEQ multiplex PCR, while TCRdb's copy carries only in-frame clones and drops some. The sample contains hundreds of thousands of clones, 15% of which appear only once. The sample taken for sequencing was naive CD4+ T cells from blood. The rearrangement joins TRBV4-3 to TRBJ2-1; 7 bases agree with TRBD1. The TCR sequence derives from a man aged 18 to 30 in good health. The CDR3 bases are TGCGCCAGCAGCGGTGGGACAGCCTCCTACAATGAGCAGTTCTTC. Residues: CASSGGTASYNEQFF.